The clone carrying this T cell receptor beta chain was picked up a small number of times. TCRdb recomputed calls from the 5' RACE reads with MiXCR, one row per CDR3 protein. The sample holds around 250,000 distinct CDR3 sequences, approximately 9% seen once. These data originate in a study of T-cell memory formation after mild COVID-19. The CDR3 sequence is 15 residues long. The J gene is TRBJ2-5, the V gene TRBV21-1; no check of the table's D call, TRBD1, against the DNA was made. TRBV21-1 is an annotated pseudogene. The origin of this receptor is a man between 18 and 35 years old who had mild COVID-19 (a few samples of this study predate the infection). Cell type and time point are not known. Sequenced material: PBMCs or a T cell subset sorted from them (not recorded which). CDR3 protein: CASSTRDHSGETQYF. The DNA of the CDR3 is TGTGCCAGCAGCACCAGGGACCACTCGGGAGAGACCCAGTACTTC.